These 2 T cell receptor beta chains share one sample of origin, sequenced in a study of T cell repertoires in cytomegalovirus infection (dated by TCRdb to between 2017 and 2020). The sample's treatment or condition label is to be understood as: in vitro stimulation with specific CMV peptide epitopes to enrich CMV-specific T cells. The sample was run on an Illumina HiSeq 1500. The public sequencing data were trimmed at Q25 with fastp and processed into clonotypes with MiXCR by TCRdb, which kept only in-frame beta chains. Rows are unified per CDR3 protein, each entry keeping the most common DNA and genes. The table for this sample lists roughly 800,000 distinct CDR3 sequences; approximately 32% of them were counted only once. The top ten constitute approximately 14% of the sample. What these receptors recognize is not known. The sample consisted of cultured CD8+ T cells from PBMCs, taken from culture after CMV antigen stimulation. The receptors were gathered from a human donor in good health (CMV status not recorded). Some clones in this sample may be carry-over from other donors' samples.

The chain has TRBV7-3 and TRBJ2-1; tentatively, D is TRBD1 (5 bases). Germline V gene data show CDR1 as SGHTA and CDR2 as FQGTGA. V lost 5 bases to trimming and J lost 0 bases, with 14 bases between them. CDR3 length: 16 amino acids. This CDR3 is CASSERQGLSYNEQFF. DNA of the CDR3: TGTGCCAGCAGCGAAAGGCAGGGCCTCTCCTACAATGAGCAGTTCTTC.

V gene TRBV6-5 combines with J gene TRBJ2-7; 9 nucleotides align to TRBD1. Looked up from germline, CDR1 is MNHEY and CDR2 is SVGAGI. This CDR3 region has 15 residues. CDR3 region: CLQGSGDRGAFEQYV. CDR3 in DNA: TGTCTGCAAGGTTCGGGAGACAGGGGGGCCTTCGAGCAGTACGTC.